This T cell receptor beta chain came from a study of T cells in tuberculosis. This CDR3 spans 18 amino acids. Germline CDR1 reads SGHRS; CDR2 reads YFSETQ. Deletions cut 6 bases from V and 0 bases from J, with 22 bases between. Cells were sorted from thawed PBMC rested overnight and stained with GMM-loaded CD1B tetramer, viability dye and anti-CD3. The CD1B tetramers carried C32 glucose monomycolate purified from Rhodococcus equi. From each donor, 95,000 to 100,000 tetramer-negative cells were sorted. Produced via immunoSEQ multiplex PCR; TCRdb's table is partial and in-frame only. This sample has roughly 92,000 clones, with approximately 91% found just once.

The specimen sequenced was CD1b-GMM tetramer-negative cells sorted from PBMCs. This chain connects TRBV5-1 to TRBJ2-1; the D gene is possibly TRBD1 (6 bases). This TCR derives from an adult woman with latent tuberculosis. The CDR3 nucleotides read TGCGCCAGCACTGCCGCGACTACAGGGTTTAGCTCCTACAATGAGCAGTTCTTC. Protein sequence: CASTAATTGFSSYNEQFF. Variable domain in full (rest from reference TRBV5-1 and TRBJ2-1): KAGVTQTPRYLIKTRGQQVTLSCSPISGHRSVSWYQQTPGQGLQFLFEYFSETQRNKGNFPGRFSGRQFSNSRSEMNVSTLELGDSALYLCASTAATTGFSSYNEQFFGPGTRLTVL.